This T cell receptor beta chain was recovered during a study of regulatory T cells in long-lasting Graves disease. Time point specified: newly diagnosed GD, antithyroid drugs for less than 3 months. Preparation of the TCR library used RNA extracted from PBMCs. Germline V gene lookup returns CDR1 MNHNS and CDR2 SASEGT. The CDR3 extends over 15 amino acids. V dropped 6 bases and J dropped 5 bases, with 19 bases sitting between them. This clonotype was found a few times. No antigen is known for it. Overall study results and limits: Patients with persistent disease showed a bias toward TRBV28, TRBJ1-2 and TRBJ2-5. Persistent patients shared more public clonotypes (roughly 2,800) than new patients (approximately 1,000).

Investigators prepared the TCR beta libraries by applying iRepertoire HTBI primers and Arm-PCR of CDR3 regions. Using its own MiXCR run on the multiplex PCR reads, TCRdb lists one record per CDR3 protein. This table holds 440,000 or so distinct CDR3 sequences, 14% to 15% found once. The sample was also reused in another study, on T cells in Graves' hyperthyroidism and ophthalmopathy. That investigation notes: First-round RT-PCR of the TCR CDR3 relied on the HTBI primer set.

The sequence was collected from a young woman with Graves disease. The chain employs TRBV6-1 and TRBJ2-5; D possibly matches TRBD1 or TRBD2 (5 bases each). The sample was peripheral blood mononuclear cells (PBMCs), taken at new diagnosis, from a patient treated with antithyroid drugs. CDR3 protein: CASRRDPMSRETQYF. For the CDR3, the DNA is TGTGCCAGCAGGAGGGACCCAATGTCCCGGGAGACCCAGTACTTC.